This TCR beta chain is drawn from a study of CD8 T cells in ankylosing spondylitis. Study observations and caveats: A motif of roughly eight highly homologous TCR beta variants was seen as apparently characteristic of ankylosing spondylitis blood. Significant enrichment of disease-linked clones was reportedly seen in matched ankylosing spondylitis synovial fluid.

From the 5' RACE reads, TCRdb called clonotypes with MiXCR, one entry per CDR3 protein. The sample includes some 840,000 distinct CDR3 sequences, 10% to 15% seen only once; the top ten take 0.45% to 0.6%. Comment on this clonotype: Antigen unknown.

Germline V gives CDR1 SGHTA, CDR2 FQGNSA. There are 13 residues in the CDR3. V shed 5 bases and J 8 bases; nucleotides not matched to a gene: 6. The chain combines TRBV7-2 with TRBJ2-1; TRBD1 matches at 7 bases. The sequence was collected from a male donor with ankylosing spondylitis. The sample was blood, either unsorted or a sorted T cell fraction (not recorded which). The chain's CDR3 is CASSPNRGDEQFF. CDR3 DNA sequence: TGTGCCAGCAGCCCAAACAGGGGCGATGAGCAGTTCTTC.